This TCR beta chain comes out of a study of blood T cell repertoires in COVID-19 (dated by TCRdb to 2018 to 2021). Background for the entire study: Collaborator samples came from the United States, Italy and Spain and covered acute and convalescent phases of COVID-19. Samples were obtained from the ongoing ImmuneRACE study (first 160 participants) and from roughly 1,300 subjects provided by 6 global collaborators. The material from the prospective study consisted of cDNA or gDNA derived from T cells, B-cell-depleted T cells, or PBMCs. The repertoires were made available in a free public database intended to serve as a resource for research on the immune response to SARS-CoV-2. Nearly every sample came with metadata listing a de-identified subject ID, COVID-19 status, age in years and sex. Deeply sampled blood TCRbeta repertoires from subjects exposed to, actively infected with, or recovered from COVID-19 were included in the dataset. HLA class I and class II types, where available, came from metadata supplied by the sample provider rather than from assay-based typing.

Collaborating institutions collected whole blood in K2EDTA tubes following their own protocols. For TCRbeta analysis, collaborator samples were shipped as frozen whole blood, as isolated PBMCs, or as DNA extracted from either sample type. The study at large found these results: The amount of clinical and demographic metadata varied by source and participant and was provided uncurated.

TCRbeta CDR3 regions were amplified from genomic DNA by means of the immunoSEQ Assay, a bias-controlled multiplex PCR. The authors' analysis ran thus. The number of nucleated cells in each sample was estimated from the amplification of reference gene primers within the assay. To quantify the absolute abundance of each unique TCRbeta CDR3 rearrangement, sequence reads were collapsed and filtered. Productive Simpson clonality was computed per sample as the square root of Simpson's diversity index over productive rearrangements. In TCRdb, the immuneACCESS table is reduced to in-frame sequences with V and J assigned. These tables do not hold every clone; where another copy was compared, an unresolved V gene accounts for under half, and the others remain unexplained. V, J and clone size were drawn from that table, and D and trimming were deduced from the DNA. The sample table records around 200,000 clones; approximately 85% of these occur just once. Roughly 9.2% of the sample lies in the top ten.

Points on this clone: Which antigen it targets is not known. Per-base quality was not reported, and no clone a single base away is much larger than it.

From the germline V gene (reference sequence), CDR1 is LNHDA and CDR2 is SQIVND. The cysteine opens and the phenylalanine closes a CDR3 of 15 amino acids. Of all the DNA, just the CDR3 is kept, 45 bases in frame from base 1. At the junction V is shortened by 8 bases and J by 0 bases, with 14 bases in between. Sequencing used peripheral blood. The sequence joins TRBV19 to TRBJ1-3, and possibly TRBD1, on 6 matching bases. This clonotype originated in a woman of 80 years or more with acute or convalescent COVID-19. The CDR3 loop reads CASQLDSASGNTIYF. The DNA reads TGTGCCAGTCAACTGGACAGTGCCTCTGGAAACACCATATATTTT.